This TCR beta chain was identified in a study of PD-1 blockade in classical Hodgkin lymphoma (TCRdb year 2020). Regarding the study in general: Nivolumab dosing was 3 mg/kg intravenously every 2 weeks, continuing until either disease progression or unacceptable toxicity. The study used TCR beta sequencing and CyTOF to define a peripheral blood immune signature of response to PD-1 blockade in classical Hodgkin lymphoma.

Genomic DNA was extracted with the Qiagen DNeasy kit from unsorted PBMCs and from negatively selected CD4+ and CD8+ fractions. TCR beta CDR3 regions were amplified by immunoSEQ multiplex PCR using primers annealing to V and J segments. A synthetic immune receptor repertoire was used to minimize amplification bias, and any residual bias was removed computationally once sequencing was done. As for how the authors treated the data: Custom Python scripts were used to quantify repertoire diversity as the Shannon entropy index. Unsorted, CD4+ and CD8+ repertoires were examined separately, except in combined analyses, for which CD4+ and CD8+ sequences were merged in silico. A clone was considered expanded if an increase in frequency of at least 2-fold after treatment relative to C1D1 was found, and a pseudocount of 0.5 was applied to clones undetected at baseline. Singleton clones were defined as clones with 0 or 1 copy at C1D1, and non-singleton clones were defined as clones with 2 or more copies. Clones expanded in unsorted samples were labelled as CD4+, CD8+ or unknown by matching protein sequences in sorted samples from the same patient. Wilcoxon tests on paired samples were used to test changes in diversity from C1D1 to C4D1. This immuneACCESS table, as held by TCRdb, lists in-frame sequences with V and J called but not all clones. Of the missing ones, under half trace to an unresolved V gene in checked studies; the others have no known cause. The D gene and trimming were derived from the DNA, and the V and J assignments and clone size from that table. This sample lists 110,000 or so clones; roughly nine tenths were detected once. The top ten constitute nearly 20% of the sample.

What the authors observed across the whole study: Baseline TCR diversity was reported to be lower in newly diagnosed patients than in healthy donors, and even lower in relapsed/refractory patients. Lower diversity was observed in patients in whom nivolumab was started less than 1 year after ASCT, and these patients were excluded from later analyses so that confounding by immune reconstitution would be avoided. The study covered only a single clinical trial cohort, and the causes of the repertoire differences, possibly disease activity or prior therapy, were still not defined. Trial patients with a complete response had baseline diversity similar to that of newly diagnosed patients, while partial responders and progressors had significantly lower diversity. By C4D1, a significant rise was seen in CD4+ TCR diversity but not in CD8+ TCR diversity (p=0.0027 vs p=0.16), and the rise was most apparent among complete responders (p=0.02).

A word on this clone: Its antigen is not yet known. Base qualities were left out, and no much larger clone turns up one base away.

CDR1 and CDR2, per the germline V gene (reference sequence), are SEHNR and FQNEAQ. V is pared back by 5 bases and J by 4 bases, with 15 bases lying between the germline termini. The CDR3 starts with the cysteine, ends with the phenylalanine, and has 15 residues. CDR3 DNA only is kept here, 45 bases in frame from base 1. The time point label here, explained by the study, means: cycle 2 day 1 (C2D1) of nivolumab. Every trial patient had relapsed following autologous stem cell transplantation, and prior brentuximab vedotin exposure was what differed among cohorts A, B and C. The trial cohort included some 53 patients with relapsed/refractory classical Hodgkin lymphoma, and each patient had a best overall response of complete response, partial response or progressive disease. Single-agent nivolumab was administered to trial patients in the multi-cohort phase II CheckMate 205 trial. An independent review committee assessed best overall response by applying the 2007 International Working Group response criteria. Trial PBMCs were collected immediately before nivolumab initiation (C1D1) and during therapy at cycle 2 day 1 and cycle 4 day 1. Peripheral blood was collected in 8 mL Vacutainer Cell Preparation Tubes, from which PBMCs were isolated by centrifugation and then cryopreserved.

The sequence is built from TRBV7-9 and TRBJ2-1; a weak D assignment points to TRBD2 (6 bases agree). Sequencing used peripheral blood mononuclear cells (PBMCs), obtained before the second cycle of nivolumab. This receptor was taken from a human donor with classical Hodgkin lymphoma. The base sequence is TGTGCCAGCAGCCCCCCTGGGACTCTTTACAATGAGCAGTTCTTC. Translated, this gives CASSPPGTLYNEQFF.